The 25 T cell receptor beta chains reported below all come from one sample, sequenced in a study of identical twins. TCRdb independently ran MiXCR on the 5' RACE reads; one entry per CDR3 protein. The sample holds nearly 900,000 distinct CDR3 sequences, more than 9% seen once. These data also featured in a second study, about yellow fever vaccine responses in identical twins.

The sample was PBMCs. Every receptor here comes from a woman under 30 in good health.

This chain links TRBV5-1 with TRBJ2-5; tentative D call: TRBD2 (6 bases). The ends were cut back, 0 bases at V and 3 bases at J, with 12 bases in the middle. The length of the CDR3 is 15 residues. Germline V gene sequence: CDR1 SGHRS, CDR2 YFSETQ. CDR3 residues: CASSLEGRGEETQYF. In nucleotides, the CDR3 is TGCGCCAGCAGCTTGGAAGGGCGGGGTGAAGAGACCCAGTACTTC.

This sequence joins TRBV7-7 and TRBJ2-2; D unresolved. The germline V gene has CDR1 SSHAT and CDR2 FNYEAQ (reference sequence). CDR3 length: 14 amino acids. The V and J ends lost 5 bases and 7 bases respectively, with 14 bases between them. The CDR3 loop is CASSPRTESGELFF. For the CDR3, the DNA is TGTGCCAGCAGCCCTCGGACCGAGAGCGGGGAGCTGTTTTTT.

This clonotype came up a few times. CDR3 residues: CAISESGGYNEQFF. CDR3 coding DNA: TGTGCCATCAGTGAGTCGGGCGGTTACAATGAGCAGTTCTTC. The genes are TRBV10-3 and TRBJ2-1; no clear D gene. V was trimmed by 0 bases and J by 4 bases, leaving 7 bases between them. The CDR3 is made up of 14 amino acids. Germline loops: CDR1 ENHRY, CDR2 SYGVKD.

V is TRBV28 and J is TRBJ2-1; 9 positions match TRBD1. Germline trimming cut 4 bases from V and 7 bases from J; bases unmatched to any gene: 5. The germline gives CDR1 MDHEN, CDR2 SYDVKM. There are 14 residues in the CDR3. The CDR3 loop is CASSSGQGMNEQFF. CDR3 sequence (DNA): TGTGCCAGCAGTTCGGGACAGGGTATGAATGAGCAGTTCTTC.

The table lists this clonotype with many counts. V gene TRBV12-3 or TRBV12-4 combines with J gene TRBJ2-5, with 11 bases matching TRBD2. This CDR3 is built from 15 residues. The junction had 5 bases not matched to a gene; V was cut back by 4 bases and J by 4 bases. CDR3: CASSYGLAGTETQYF. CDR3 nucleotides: TGTGCCAGCAGTTACGGACTAGCGGGTACAGAGACCCAGTACTTC.

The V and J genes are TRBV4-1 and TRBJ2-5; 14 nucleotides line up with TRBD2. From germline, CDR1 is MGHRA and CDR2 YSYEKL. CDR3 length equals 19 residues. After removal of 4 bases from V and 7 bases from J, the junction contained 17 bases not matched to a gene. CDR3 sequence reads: CASSREGLAGVGGLGTQYF. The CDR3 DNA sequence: TGCGCCAGCAGCCGGGAGGGACTAGCGGGAGTTGGGGGCCTGGGGACCCAGTACTTC.

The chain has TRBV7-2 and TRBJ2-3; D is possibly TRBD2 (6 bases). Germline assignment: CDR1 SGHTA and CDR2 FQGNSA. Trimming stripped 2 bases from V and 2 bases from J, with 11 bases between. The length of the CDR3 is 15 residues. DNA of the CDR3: TGTGCCAGCAGCTTAACCGGGACTGTCACAGATACGCAGTATTTT. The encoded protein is CASSLTGTVTDTQYF.

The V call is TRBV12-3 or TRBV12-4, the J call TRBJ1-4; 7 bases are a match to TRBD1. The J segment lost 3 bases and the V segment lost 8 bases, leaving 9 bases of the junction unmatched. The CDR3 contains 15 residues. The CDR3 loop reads CASSGGGLANEKLFF. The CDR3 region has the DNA TGTGCCAGCTCAGGGGGGGGTCTGGCTAATGAAAAACTGTTTTTT.

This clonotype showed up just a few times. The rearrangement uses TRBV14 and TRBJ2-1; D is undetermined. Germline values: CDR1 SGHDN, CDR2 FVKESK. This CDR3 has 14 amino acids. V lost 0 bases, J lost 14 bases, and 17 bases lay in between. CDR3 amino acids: CASSQDLIQAKKFF. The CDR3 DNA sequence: TGTGCCAGCAGCCAAGATCTTATTCAGGCTAAGAAGTTCTTC. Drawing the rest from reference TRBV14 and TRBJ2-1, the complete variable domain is EAGVTQFPSHSVIEKGQTVTLRCDPISGHDNLYWYRRVMGKEIKFLLHFVKESKQDESGMPNNRFLAERTGGTYSTLKVQPAELEDSGVYFCASSQDLIQAKKFFGPGTRLTVL.

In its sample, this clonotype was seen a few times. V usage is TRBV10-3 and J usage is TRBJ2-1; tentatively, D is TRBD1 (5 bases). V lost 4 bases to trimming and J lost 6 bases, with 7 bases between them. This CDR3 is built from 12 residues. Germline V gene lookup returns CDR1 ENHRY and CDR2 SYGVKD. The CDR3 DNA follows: TGTGCCATCAGTGCCAGGGTCAATGAGCAGTTCTTC. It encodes CAISARVNEQFF.

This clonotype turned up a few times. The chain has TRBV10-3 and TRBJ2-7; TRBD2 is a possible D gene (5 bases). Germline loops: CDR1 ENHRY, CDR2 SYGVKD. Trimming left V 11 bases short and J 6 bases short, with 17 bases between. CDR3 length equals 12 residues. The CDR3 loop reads CASMAEDLEQYF. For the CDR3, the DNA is TGTGCCTCCATGGCGGAGGATCTCGAGCAGTACTTC.

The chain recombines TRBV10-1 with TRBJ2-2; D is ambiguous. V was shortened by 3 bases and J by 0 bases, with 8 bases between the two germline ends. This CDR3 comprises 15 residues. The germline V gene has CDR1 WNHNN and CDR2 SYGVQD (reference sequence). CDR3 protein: CASSEWSANTGELFF. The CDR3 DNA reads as TGCGCCAGCAGTGAATGGTCCGCGAACACCGGGGAGCTGTTTTTT.

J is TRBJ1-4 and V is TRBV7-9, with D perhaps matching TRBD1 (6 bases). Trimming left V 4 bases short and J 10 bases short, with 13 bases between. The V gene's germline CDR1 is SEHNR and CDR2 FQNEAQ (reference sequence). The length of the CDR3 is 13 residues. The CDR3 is CASSSGAWRKLFF. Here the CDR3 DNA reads TGTGCCAGCAGCTCGGGGGCGTGGAGAAAACTGTTTTTT.

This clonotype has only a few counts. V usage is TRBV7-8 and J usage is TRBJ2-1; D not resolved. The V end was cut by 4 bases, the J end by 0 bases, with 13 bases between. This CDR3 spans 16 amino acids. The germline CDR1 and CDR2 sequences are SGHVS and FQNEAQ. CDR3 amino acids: CASSSTGRSSYNEQFF. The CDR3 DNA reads TGTGCCAGCAGCTCAACCGGACGTAGCTCCTACAATGAGCAGTTCTTC.

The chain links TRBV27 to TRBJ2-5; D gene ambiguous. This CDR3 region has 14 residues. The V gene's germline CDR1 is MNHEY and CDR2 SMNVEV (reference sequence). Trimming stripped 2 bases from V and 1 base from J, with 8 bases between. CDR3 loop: CASSLDLLQETQYF. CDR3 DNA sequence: TGTGCCAGCAGTTTAGATCTTCTCCAAGAGACCCAGTACTTC.

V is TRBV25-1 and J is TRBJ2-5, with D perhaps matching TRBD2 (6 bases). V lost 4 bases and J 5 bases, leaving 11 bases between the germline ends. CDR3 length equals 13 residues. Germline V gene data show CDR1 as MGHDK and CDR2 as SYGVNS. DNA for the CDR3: TGTGCCAGCAGTGGCCGGGAGATGGAGACCCAGTACTTC. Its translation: CASSGREMETQYF.

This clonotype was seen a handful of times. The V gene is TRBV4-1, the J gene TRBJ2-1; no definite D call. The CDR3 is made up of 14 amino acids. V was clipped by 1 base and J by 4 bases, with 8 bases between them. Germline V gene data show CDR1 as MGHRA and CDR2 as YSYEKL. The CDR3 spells CASSQVLEYNEQFF. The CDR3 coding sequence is TGCGCCAGCAGCCAAGTCTTGGAATACAATGAGCAGTTCTTC.

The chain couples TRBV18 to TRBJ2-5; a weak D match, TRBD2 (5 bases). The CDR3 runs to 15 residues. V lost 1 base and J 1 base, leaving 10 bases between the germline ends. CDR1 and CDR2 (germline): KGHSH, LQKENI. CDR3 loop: CASSPLSRGQETQYF. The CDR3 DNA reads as TGTGCCAGCTCACCACTTTCTCGGGGCCAAGAGACCCAGTACTTC. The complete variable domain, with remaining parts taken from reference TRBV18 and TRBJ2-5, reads NAGVMQNPRHLVRRRGQEARLRCSPMKGHSHVYWYRQLPEEGLKFMVYLQKENIIDESGMPKERFSAEFPKEGPSILRIQQVVRGDSAAYFCASSPLSRGQETQYFGPGTRLLVL.

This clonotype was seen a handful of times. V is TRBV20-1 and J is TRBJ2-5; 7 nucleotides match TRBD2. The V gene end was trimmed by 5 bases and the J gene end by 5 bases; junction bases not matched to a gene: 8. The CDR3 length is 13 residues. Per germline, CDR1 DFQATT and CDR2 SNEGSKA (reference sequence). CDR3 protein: CSAGTTYRETQYF. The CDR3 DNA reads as TGCAGTGCTGGGACTACCTATCGGGAGACCCAGTACTTC.

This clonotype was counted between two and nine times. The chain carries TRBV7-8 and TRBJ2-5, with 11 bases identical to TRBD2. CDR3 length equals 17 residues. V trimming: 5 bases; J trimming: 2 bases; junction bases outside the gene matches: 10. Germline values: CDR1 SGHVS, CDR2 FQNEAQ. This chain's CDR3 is CASSPAVAGGRQETQYF. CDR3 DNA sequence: TGTGCCAGCAGCCCCGCGGTAGCGGGGGGGAGACAAGAGACCCAGTACTTC.

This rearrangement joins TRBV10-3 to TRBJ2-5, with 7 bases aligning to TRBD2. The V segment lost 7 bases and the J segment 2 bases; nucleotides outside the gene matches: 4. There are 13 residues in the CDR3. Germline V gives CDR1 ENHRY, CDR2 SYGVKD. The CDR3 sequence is CAINAGEQETQYF. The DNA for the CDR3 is TGTGCCATCAACGCGGGAGAGCAAGAGACCCAGTACTTC.

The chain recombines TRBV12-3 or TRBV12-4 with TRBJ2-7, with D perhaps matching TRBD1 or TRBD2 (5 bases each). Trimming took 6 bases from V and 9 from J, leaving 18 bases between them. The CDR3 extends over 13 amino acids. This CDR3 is CASSSGHAGTQYV. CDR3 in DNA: TGTGCCAGCAGCTCGGGCCACGCCGGGACGCAGTACGTC.

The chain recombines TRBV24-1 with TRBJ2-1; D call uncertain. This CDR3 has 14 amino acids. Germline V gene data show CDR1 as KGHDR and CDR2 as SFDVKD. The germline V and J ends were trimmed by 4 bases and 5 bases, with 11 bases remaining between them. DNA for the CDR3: TGTGCCACCAGTGAACCCTTTCGCGACAATGAGCAGTTCTTC. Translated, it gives CATSEPFRDNEQFF.

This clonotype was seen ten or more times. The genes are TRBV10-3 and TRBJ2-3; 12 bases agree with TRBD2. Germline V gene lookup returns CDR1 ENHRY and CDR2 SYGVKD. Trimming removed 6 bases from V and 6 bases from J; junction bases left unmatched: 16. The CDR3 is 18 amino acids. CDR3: CAISAASVLAGGLDTQYF. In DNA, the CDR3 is TGTGCCATCAGCGCAGCTTCCGTCCTAGCGGGGGGGTTGGATACGCAGTATTTT.

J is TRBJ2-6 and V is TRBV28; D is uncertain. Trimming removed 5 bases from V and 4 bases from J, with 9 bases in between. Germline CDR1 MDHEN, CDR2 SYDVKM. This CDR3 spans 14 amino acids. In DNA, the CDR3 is TGTGCCAGCAGTCGCCAGGCGGGGGCCAACGTCCTGACTTTC. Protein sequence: CASSRQAGANVLTF.